The clone carrying this TCR beta chain was recorded only once. Its antigen is currently unknown. Libraries were prepared by immunoSEQ multiplex PCR; TCRdb keeps only in-frame clonotypes and omits some of them. This table holds about 85,000 clones, around 90% found once. This sample is part of a study of graft-versus-host responses after intestinal transplantation. Turning to the study itself: All recipients were transplanted with multivisceral, liver-intestinal, or isolated intestinal grafts. Among the recipients, all got anti-thymocyte globulin induction and then tacrolimus and steroids for about 3 years. Study-wide findings and caveats: Investigators detected GvH clones in recipient marrow, with some emerging earlier in ileum or blood. Elevated graft-versus-host to host-versus-graft clonal ratios in allografts were recorded for patients with graft-donor T cell macrochimerism.

Sequencing was performed on unstimulated CD8+ T cells sorted from spleen or lymph node cells, taken before transplant. This clonotype was obtained from a human donor who was the organ donor for an intestinal transplant.

CDR3 DNA: TGCAGCGTTGAACGACAGGGGGATGGAAAACTGTTTTTT. It translates to CSVERQGDGKLFF. The chain combines TRBV29-1 with TRBJ1-4; 9 nucleotides align to TRBD1. Trimming at V came to 2 bases and at J to 10 bases, leaving 5 bases not matched to a gene. Germline loops: CDR1 SQVTM, CDR2 ANQGSEA. This CDR3 region has 13 residues.